Shown below are 18 T cell receptor beta chains from a single sample sequenced in a study of CD8+CD57+ T cells in acquired aplastic anemia. TCR beta VDJ and CDR3 were profiled, and genomic DNA was the template. MiXCR was run by TCRdb on the reads, yielding one entry per CDR3 protein. This sample has more than 150,000 distinct CDR3 sequences, with roughly 50% found just once. Individuals selected for sequencing had exhibited CD8+CD57+ cell expansion on flow cytometry. Sequencing input: sorted CD4+, CD8+, or CD8+CD57+ T cells (not recorded which) from PBMCs. The receptors stem from a human donor with aplastic anemia.

V usage is TRBV5-4 and J usage is TRBJ2-7, with 14 bases identical to TRBD2. The length of the CDR3 is 15 residues. Germline CDR1 reads SGHNT; CDR2 reads YYREEE (reference sequence). V shed 2 bases and J 5 bases; nucleotides not matched to a gene: 3. CDR3 sequence: CASSFKGLAGDEQYF. DNA for the CDR3: TGTGCCAGCAGCTTTAAGGGACTAGCGGGGGACGAGCAGTACTTC.

This clonotype appeared many times. The rearrangement joins TRBV7-9 to TRBJ1-2, with unresolved D. This CDR3 region has 13 residues. Trimming shortened V by 5 bases and J by 2 bases, and 9 bases separated the two germline ends. Germline CDR1 and CDR2: SEHNR and FQNEAQ (reference sequence). The CDR3: CASSQDGNYGYTF. The CDR3 DNA is TGTGCCAGCAGCCAAGACGGAAACTATGGCTACACCTTC.

The chain employs TRBV5-6 and TRBJ2-4, with D perhaps TRBD1 (5 bases). Germline-derived CDR1 and CDR2 are SGHDT and YYEEEE. Trimming pared 6 bases from V and 4 bases from J, leaving 17 bases between. This CDR3 is 15 amino acids long. CDR3 sequence: CASTKQGFLKNIQYF. The DNA for the CDR3 is TGTGCCAGCACCAAGCAGGGATTCTTAAAAAACATTCAGTACTTC.

This clonotype was counted ten times or more. V and J are TRBV24-1 and TRBJ2-5; 10 bases fit TRBD2. Germline-derived CDR1 and CDR2 are KGHDR and SFDVKD. Trimming cost V 6 bases and J 5 bases; bases outside gene matches: 8. The CDR3 length is 15 residues. CDR3 protein: CATSLAGVGGETQYF. CDR3 nucleotide sequence: TGTGCCACCAGTCTAGCGGGAGTAGGGGGGGAGACCCAGTACTTC.

This clonotype was observed a few times. A much bigger clone sits one base away, suggesting this may be a read error. The V and J genes are TRBV10-3 and TRBJ2-7; D is uncertain. Germline V gene data show CDR1 as ENHRY and CDR2 as SYGVKD. This CDR3 region has 12 residues. This CDR3 is CASSYESYEQYV. The CDR3 DNA reads TGTGCCAGCAGTTACGAGTCCTACGAGCAGTACGTC.

The chain carries TRBV20-1 and TRBJ1-6; 10 bases agree with TRBD1. J gave up 12 bases and V 0 bases, and 5 bases lay outside the gene matches. The CDR3 loop spans 14 amino acids. The germline gives CDR1 DFQATT, CDR2 SNEGSKA (reference sequence). CDR3 DNA sequence: TGCAGTGCTAGAGATTGGGACAGGGGCGGACCCCTCCACTTT. Translated, it gives CSARDWDRGGPLHF.

This clonotype has only one observation. The rearrangement links TRBV20-1 to TRBJ2-4; 7 positions match TRBD1. Germline CDR1 and CDR2: DFQATT and SNEGSKA (reference sequence). V shed 5 bases and J 1 base; nucleotides not matched to a gene: 2. The CDR3 runs to 13 residues. The CDR3 reads CSAPGQAKNIQYF. CDR3 DNA sequence: TGCAGTGCTCCGGGACAGGCCAAAAACATTCAGTACTTC.

This rearrangement joins TRBV6-1 to TRBJ2-5; the match to TRBD2 covers 14 bases. Germline V gene data show CDR1 as MNHNS and CDR2 as SASEGT. V lost 6 bases, J lost 0 bases, and 12 bases stayed unmatched. The CDR3 totals 19 residues. The CDR3 nucleotides read TGTGCCAGCAGCCCTCGGACGCGACTAGCGGGAGGGTACCAAGAGACCCAGTACTTC. Its protein product is CASSPRTRLAGGYQETQYF.

This clonotype occurred many times. The chain links TRBV5-6 to TRBJ1-3; weak D call: TRBD1 (5 bases). Trimming took off 0 bases at V and 0 bases at J, with 10 bases between the two ends. Germline V lookup: CDR1 SGHDT, CDR2 YYEEEE. This CDR3 has 16 amino acids. CDR3 loop: CASSLAGTSSGNTIYF. In DNA, the CDR3 is TGTGCCAGCAGCTTGGCAGGGACGAGCTCTGGAAACACCATATATTTT.

This clonotype has at least ten counts. The chain combines TRBV9 with TRBJ2-3; D perhaps matches TRBD1 (7 bases). Germline lookup yields CDR1 SGDLS and CDR2 YYNGEE. Trimming shortened V by 4 bases and J by 2 bases, and 17 bases separated the two germline ends. The CDR3 contains 16 residues. CDR3 bases: TGTGCCAGCAGCCTAACAGGGGCGGGGCTCACAGATACGCAGTATTTT. Its translation is CASSLTGAGLTDTQYF.

The chain employs TRBV4-2 and TRBJ2-3; 9 nucleotides line up with TRBD1. Germline V lookup: CDR1 LGHNA, CDR2 YNFKEQ. The V gene end was trimmed by 4 bases and the J gene end by 0 bases; junction bases not matched to a gene: 5. This CDR3 comprises 16 residues. The CDR3 DNA is TGTGCCAGCAGCCCGAGGGGGACAGGGAGCACAGATACGCAGTATTTT. It codes for CASSPRGTGSTDTQYF.

Points on this clonotype: A much larger clone differs by one base, so this may be a read error. The rearrangement joins TRBV6-1 to TRBJ2-1; D gene ambiguous. The V end lost 8 bases, the J end lost 8 bases, and 10 bases lay between the germline ends. Germline V gene sequence: CDR1 MNHNS, CDR2 SASEGT. This CDR3 has 11 residues. The DNA of the CDR3 is TGTGCCAGCGGAACCATTTATGAGCAGTTCTTC. This translates into CASGTIYEQFF.

This chain connects TRBV2 to TRBJ2-5; possible D gene TRBD1, 5 bases. In germline, CDR1 is SNHLY, CDR2 FYNNEI. V dropped 5 bases and J dropped 2 bases, with 9 bases sitting between them. The length of the CDR3 is 13 residues. The CDR3 DNA reads TGTGCCAGCAGTCTTGGACAACAAGAGACCCAGTACTTC. Translating gives CASSLGQQETQYF.

To note about this clonotype: A much more abundant neighbour one base away suggests this may be a read error. This chain links TRBV11-2 with TRBJ2-1; 7 positions match TRBD1. Germline CDR1 reads SGHAT; CDR2 reads FQNNGV. The CDR3 covers 15 residues. J lost 9 bases, V lost 8 bases, and 16 bases had no gene match. DNA for the CDR3: TGTGCCAGCGGCCAGTCAGGGGGAGAGGTTAGTGAGCAGTTCTTC. Protein: CASGQSGGEVSEQFF.

In its sample, this clonotype was seen a few times. The DNA of the CDR3 is TGCAGCGTTTGGGAAAATGAGCAGTTCTTC. This sequence encodes CSVWENEQFF. The J gene is TRBJ2-1, the V gene TRBV29-1; D is ambiguous. The germline V gene encodes CDR1 SQVTM and CDR2 ANQGSEA. The CDR3 is 10 amino acids. V was trimmed by 5 bases and J by 7 bases, leaving 6 bases between them.

The genes are TRBV24-1 and TRBJ1-5; possibly TRBD1 for D (5 bases). CDR1 is KGHDR, CDR2 SFDVKD, per germline. The CDR3 extends over 14 amino acids. The ends were cut back, 7 bases at V and 1 base at J, with 10 bases in the middle. The CDR3 nucleotides are TGTGCCACCAGAGCGGGGCAGAGCAATCAGCCCCAGCATTTT. The encoded protein is CATRAGQSNQPQHF.

This clonotype came up many times. This chain joins TRBV7-2 and TRBJ1-6, with D hard to call. The V end lost 2 bases, the J end lost 9 bases, and 17 bases lay between the germline ends. Germline V CDR1 and CDR2: SGHTA, FQGNSA. The CDR3 spans 16 residues. This CDR3 reads CASSLLLQAGSSPLHF. The CDR3 DNA reads as TGTGCCAGCAGCTTATTATTGCAGGCTGGAAGTTCACCCCTCCACTTT.

This clonotype was found once. This chain joins TRBV15 and TRBJ1-2; TRBD1 agrees at 10 bases. The CDR3 has 14 amino acids. Germline CDR1 reads LNHNV; CDR2 reads YYDKDF (reference sequence). V dropped 11 bases and J dropped 6; count of bases not matched to a gene: 12. This CDR3 is CAPPTGTGANGYTF. CDR3 nucleotides: TGTGCCCCGCCAACCGGGACAGGGGCGAATGGCTACACCTTC.